A single sample is the source of the 12 T cell receptor beta chains below, sequenced in a study of blood T cells in healthy people across ages. A sample-barcoded 5' primer and a J-beta primer mix were used in a second PCR of roughly 7 to 11 cycles. TCRdb used MiXCR to reprocess the 5' RACE reads, holding one entry per CDR3 protein. The data contain a few hundred thousand distinct CDR3 sequences, roughly 29% of them singletons. Sequenced sample: blood. The source is a woman aged 70-85 years in good health.

This clonotype was detected only a few times. The CDR3 region has the DNA TGTGCCAGCAGCCCGATCGGGTCGGAGACCCAGTACTTC. Its protein product is CASSPIGSETQYF. V usage is TRBV6-6 and J usage is TRBJ2-5; D remains ambiguous. The CDR3 covers 13 residues. Per the germline V gene, CDR1 is MNHNY and CDR2 is SVGAGI (reference sequence). The V gene lost 6 bases and the J gene lost 5 bases, with 13 bases spanning the gap.

The V gene is TRBV7-2, the J gene TRBJ2-5; weak D call: TRBD1 (6 bases). The CDR3 spans 14 residues. The V end lost 6 bases, the J end lost 5 bases, and 16 bases lay between the germline ends. Germline V lookup: CDR1 SGHTA, CDR2 FQGNSA. The DNA for the CDR3 is TGTGCCAGCAGTTCAGGGGCCACGGGCGAGACCCAGTACTTC. Amino acids: CASSSGATGETQYF.

This sequence joins TRBV20-1 and TRBJ2-1, with unresolved D. The CDR3 contains 10 residues. Looked up from germline, CDR1 is DFQATT and CDR2 is SNEGSKA (reference sequence). With 5 bases removed from V and 9 bases from J, the gap between germline ends came to 8 bases. DNA for the CDR3: TGCAGTGCTGCCCGGACTGAGCAGTTCTTC. This encodes CSAARTEQFF.

The CDR3 region is CASSLHDEQFF. The CDR3 region has the DNA TGTGCCAGCAGCCTCCATGATGAGCAGTTCTTC. The chain employs TRBV7-2 and TRBJ2-1; D is uncertain. This CDR3 contains 11 residues. V was pared by 5 bases and J by 8 bases, with 7 bases between. Germline CDR1 and CDR2: SGHTA and FQGNSA.

This clonotype was counted between two and nine times. The V call is TRBV2, the J call TRBJ1-6, with TRBD1 as a possible D gene (5 bases). The CDR3 spans 14 residues. From germline, CDR1 is SNHLY and CDR2 FYNNEI. V was pared by 4 bases and J by 15 bases, with 19 bases between. This CDR3 reads CASSVQGAIGVLHF. CDR3 nucleotide sequence: TGTGCCAGCAGTGTTCAGGGAGCAATTGGAGTCCTCCACTTT.

This clonotype was detected a few times. The genes are TRBV5-4 and TRBJ2-1; weak D call: TRBD2 (5 bases). From germline, CDR1 is SGHNT and CDR2 YYREEE (reference sequence). V shed 6 bases and J shed 9 bases, with 16 bases lying between them. The CDR3 totals 13 residues. This CDR3 reads CASTLASSGEQFF. The CDR3 DNA follows: TGTGCCAGCACCTTAGCGTCATCGGGTGAGCAGTTCTTC.

This clonotype was seen a handful of times. The rearrangement joins TRBV19 to TRBJ2-3; D possibly matches TRBD1 or TRBD2 (5 bases each). The V end was cut by 6 bases, the J end by 0 bases, with 10 bases between. This CDR3 has 14 residues. Germline CDR1 reads LNHDA; CDR2 reads SQIVND (reference sequence). Written as DNA, the CDR3 is TGTGCCAGTAGGGACGGGGCTAGCACAGATACGCAGTATTTT. Protein product: CASRDGASTDTQYF.

Only a few counts were recorded for this clonotype. The chain employs TRBV5-1 and TRBJ2-7; possibly TRBD2 for D (5 bases). The CDR3 contains 13 residues. The germline V and J ends were trimmed by 5 bases and 0 bases, with 9 bases remaining between them. The germline CDR1 and CDR2 sequences are SGHRS and YFSETQ. The CDR3 DNA follows: TGCGCCAGCAGATCCGGGAACTCCTACGAGCAGTACTTC. It translates to CASRSGNSYEQYF.

This clonotype has only a few counts. J is TRBJ1-5 and V is TRBV20-1; 9 bases match TRBD1. V lost 5 bases, J lost 3 bases, and 5 bases stayed unmatched. The V gene's germline CDR1 is DFQATT and CDR2 SNEGSKA (reference sequence). This CDR3 spans 14 amino acids. The CDR3 reads CSAVQGAPNQPQHF. Written as DNA, the CDR3 is TGCAGTGCTGTACAGGGGGCGCCCAATCAGCCCCAGCATTTT.

The sample holds a few counts of this clonotype. The V gene is TRBV11-2, the J gene TRBJ2-1; the match to TRBD2 covers 12 bases. V was pared by 5 bases and J by 8 bases, with 7 bases of the junction left unmatched. The CDR3 length is 15 residues. CDR1 SGHAT and CDR2 FQNNGV come from the germline V gene. The CDR3, as DNA: TGTGCCAGCAGCCCGCGGACTAGCGGGGCGTATGAGCAGTTCTTC. Translated: CASSPRTSGAYEQFF.

This clonotype was recorded a few times. This chain uses TRBV20-1 with TRBJ1-1; TRBD1 matches at 9 bases. CDR1 DFQATT and CDR2 SNEGSKA come from the germline V gene (reference sequence). Germline trimming cut 7 bases from V and 4 bases from J; bases unmatched to any gene: 10. CDR3 length equals 14 residues. Here the CDR3 DNA reads TGCAGTGTCGTACAGGGGGCGCAGATCACTGAAGCTTTCTTT. Its translation is CSVVQGAQITEAFF.

This clonotype has just a few counts. J is TRBJ2-1 and V is TRBV7-2, with TRBD1 as a possible D gene (6 bases). The CDR3 covers 16 residues. V gave up 1 base and J gave up 3 bases, with 13 bases separating them. CDR1 SGHTA and CDR2 FQGNSA come from the germline V gene. The CDR3 is CASSLGMSRGYNEQFF. The CDR3 bases are TGTGCCAGCAGCTTAGGAATGAGCAGGGGCTACAATGAGCAGTTCTTC.